This record covers a single T cell receptor beta chain. This CDR3 is also generated by other DNA sequences in the sample. The sample is drawn from a study of shared clonotypes between healthy human individuals. Naive CD8 cells were CD45RO-negative, positively selected for CCR7, excluding terminally differentiated effector memory CD45RA+ cells. The germline V gene encodes CDR1 MNHEY and CDR2 SVGAGI. The CDR3 has 12 amino acids. V was cut by 0 bases and J by 6 bases, with 6 bases left in between. Clones were sequenced by immunoSEQ multiplex PCR, and TCRdb holds only the in-frame ones, with some missing. Of roughly 590,000 clones in the sample, roughly 96% are singletons; the top ten hold around 0.097%.

The J gene is TRBJ2-7, the V gene TRBV6-5, with D perhaps matching TRBD2 (5 bases). This TCR derives from a woman aged 30 to 39 in good health. Sequenced sample: naive CD8+ T cells sorted from blood. This CDR3 reads CASSYSSGEQYF. The CDR3 bases are TGTGCCAGCAGTTACTCGAGCGGCGAGCAGTACTTC.